What follows are 3 T cell receptor beta chains derived from one specimen sequenced in a study of T cells in Graves' hyperthyroidism and ophthalmopathy. Amplification targeted TCR beta CDR3 regions from RNA transcripts. Using the HTBI primer set, a first-round RT-PCR was run on the TCR CDR3. TCRdb reprocessed the multiplex PCR reads with MiXCR, giving one entry per CDR3 protein. The sample shows 490,000 or so distinct CDR3 sequences, approximately 22% of them seen only once. The source material was blood. Source of these receptors: an older woman with Graves' ophthalmopathy.

This clonotype has more than one count but fewer than ten. This rearrangement joins TRBV12-5 to TRBJ1-5; D is unresolved. The CDR3 has 14 amino acids. Per the germline V gene, CDR1 is LGHNT and CDR2 is FRNRAP. Trimming cost V 3 bases and J 10 bases, with 16 bases left between them. The CDR3 bases are TGTGCTAGTGGTTTTGGGGAGGCCAGCAGTCCCCAGCATTTT. This codes for CASGFGEASSPQHF.

The table lists this clonotype with a few counts. The chain combines TRBV6-1 with TRBJ1-2; 8 nucleotides agree with TRBD1. Trimming cost V 5 bases and J 7 bases; bases outside gene matches: 15. The CDR3 spans 16 residues. CDR1 and CDR2 (germline): MNHNS, SASEGT. CDR3 bases: TGTGCCAGCAGTCCCCCTACAGGGGGTACCCACGGTGGCTACACCTTC. As protein: CASSPPTGGTHGGYTF.

The chain combines TRBV18 with TRBJ2-7; D might be TRBD1 (6 bases). CDR1 is KGHSH, CDR2 LQKENI, per germline. This CDR3 contains 14 residues. With 1 base removed from V and 6 bases from J, the gap between germline ends came to 13 bases. In nucleotides, the CDR3 is TGTGCCAGCTCACCACGGGGGCGCCAAGCCGAGCAGTACTTC. Encoded protein: CASSPRGRQAEQYF.